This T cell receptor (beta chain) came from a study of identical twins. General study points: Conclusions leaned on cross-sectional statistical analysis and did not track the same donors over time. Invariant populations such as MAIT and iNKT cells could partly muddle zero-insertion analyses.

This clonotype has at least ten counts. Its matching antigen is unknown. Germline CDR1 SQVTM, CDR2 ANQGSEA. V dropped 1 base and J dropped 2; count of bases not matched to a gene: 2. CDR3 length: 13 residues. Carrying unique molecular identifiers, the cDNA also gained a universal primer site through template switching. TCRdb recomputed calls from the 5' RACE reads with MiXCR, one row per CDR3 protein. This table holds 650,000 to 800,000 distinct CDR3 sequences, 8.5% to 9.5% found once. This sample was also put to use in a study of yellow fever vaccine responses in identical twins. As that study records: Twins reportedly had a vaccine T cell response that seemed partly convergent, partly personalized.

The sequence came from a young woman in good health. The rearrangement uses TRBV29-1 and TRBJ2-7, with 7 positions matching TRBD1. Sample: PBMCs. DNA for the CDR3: TGCAGCGTTGAAGGCAGGGGGACCTACGAGCAGTACTTC. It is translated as CSVEGRGTYEQYF.